A single sample gave rise to the 22 T cell receptor beta chains below, sequenced in a study of T-cell reconstitution after alpha-beta-depleted transplantation in children. Using unique molecular identifiers, the investigators prepared the TCRbeta library. TCRdb reprocessed the PCR reads with MiXCR, giving one entry per CDR3 protein. The table includes 670,000 or so distinct CDR3 sequences, 13% detected once. The specimen comprised PBMCs, sampled before TCRalphabeta/CD19-depleted stem cell transplant. Source of these receptors: a girl aged 2-10 years with congenital amegakaryocytic thrombocytopenia, due to receive a stem cell transplant.

The DNA of the CDR3 is TGTGCCAGCAGTTTATCCCCGGGGCACGCCCGGGAGACCCAGTACTTC. It specifies CASSLSPGHARETQYF. The J gene is TRBJ2-5, the V gene TRBV27, with D tentatively TRBD1 or TRBD2 (5 bases each). Per germline, CDR1 MNHEY and CDR2 SMNVEV (reference sequence). The CDR3 extends over 16 amino acids. Trimming cost V 0 bases and J 5 bases, with 16 bases left between them.

Only a few counts were recorded for this clonotype. The V and J genes are TRBV7-9 and TRBJ2-3; 8 bases map to TRBD2. This CDR3 contains 15 residues. Germline lookup yields CDR1 SEHNR and CDR2 FQNEAQ (reference sequence). V lost 5 bases, J lost 5 bases, and 9 bases stayed unmatched. CDR3 residues: CASSHGLAVRDTQYF. In DNA form, the CDR3 reads TGTGCCAGCAGCCACGGACTAGCAGTAAGAGATACGCAGTATTTT.

The chain carries TRBV19 and TRBJ2-2; 7 bases fit TRBD2. Germline CDR1 LNHDA, CDR2 SQIVND (reference sequence). V was pared by 6 bases and J by 4 bases, with 14 bases of the junction left unmatched. The CDR3 contains 17 residues. The CDR3 sequence: CASRQEIAGPRTGELFF. The CDR3 bases are TGTGCCAGTAGACAAGAAATAGCGGGTCCGCGCACCGGGGAGCTGTTTTTT.

The gene calls are TRBV20-1 and TRBJ2-7; 9 bases are a match to TRBD2. Germline V gene lookup returns CDR1 DFQATT and CDR2 SNEGSKA (reference sequence). The CDR3 length is 14 residues. The ends lost 6 bases at V and 6 bases at J; junction bases unmatched: 12. CDR3 in amino acids: CSASDSGSSREQYF. The DNA of the CDR3 is TGCAGTGCCTCCGATAGCGGGAGCTCGCGCGAGCAGTACTTC.

The chain carries TRBV29-1 and TRBJ2-1, with 8 bases that match TRBD2. Germline-derived CDR1 and CDR2 are SQVTM and ANQGSEA. CDR3 length: 18 residues. Germline trimming cut 2 bases from V and 3 bases from J; bases unmatched to any gene: 15. CDR3 amino acids: CSVEPRGSGTYLYNEQFF. DNA of the CDR3: TGCAGCGTTGAACCCCGGGGTAGCGGGACCTATCTCTACAATGAGCAGTTCTTC.

This clonotype showed up many times. This chain links TRBV29-1 with TRBJ2-3, with D possibly matching TRBD1 (5 bases). The ends were cut back, 4 bases at V and 2 bases at J, with 13 bases in the middle. The CDR3 totals 14 residues. CDR1 SQVTM and CDR2 ANQGSEA come from the germline V gene. The CDR3 protein is CSVVSTRATDTQYF. In DNA, the CDR3 is TGCAGCGTTGTTTCGACCAGGGCCACAGATACGCAGTATTTT.

This clonotype was recorded at least ten times. This chain connects TRBV5-6 to TRBJ2-3, with D possibly matching TRBD2 (6 bases). The germline CDR1 and CDR2 sequences are SGHDT and YYEEEE. V was clipped by 2 bases and J by 0 bases, with 10 bases between them. CDR3 length: 15 residues. Written as DNA, the CDR3 is TGTGCCAGCAGCTTTCCGAGCGGGAGCACAGATACGCAGTATTTT. This encodes CASSFPSGSTDTQYF.

This clonotype appeared many times. The chain has TRBV27 and TRBJ2-1; possibly TRBD1 or TRBD2 for D (5 bases each). CDR1 and CDR2 (germline): MNHEY, SMNVEV (reference sequence). The V and J ends lost 5 bases and 7 bases respectively, with 12 bases between them. The CDR3 is 13 residues long. The CDR3 reads CASSPRWGNEQFF. CDR3 bases: TGTGCCAGCAGTCCGCGTTGGGGGAATGAGCAGTTCTTC.

Many counts were recorded for this clonotype. This chain connects TRBV12-3 or TRBV12-4 to TRBJ2-7; D not certain. V gave up 6 bases and J gave up 1 base, with 13 bases separating them. This CDR3 is built from 14 residues. In DNA, the CDR3 is TGTGCCAGCAGCCCCTCTTTTCTGTCCTACGAGCAGTACTTC. Translated: CASSPSFLSYEQYF.

The chain joins TRBV2 to TRBJ2-3; D is possibly TRBD1 or TRBD2 (5 bases each). V lost 6 bases and J lost 2, with 12 bases in between. Germline CDR1 and CDR2: SNHLY and FYNNEI. CDR3 size: 14 residues. The CDR3 is CASRGRDLTDTQYF. The DNA for the CDR3 is TGTGCCAGCAGGGGTCGGGACCTCACAGATACGCAGTATTTT.

This clonotype was detected ten times or more. The chain links TRBV21-1 to TRBJ2-1; the table's D call, TRBD1, has no DNA check behind it. TRBV21-1 is termed a pseudogene. The CDR3 is 10 residues long. The CDR3 loop is CAGQRGQQFF. Here the CDR3 DNA reads TGTGCCGGCCAGAGGGGACAGCAGTTCTTC.

This clonotype came up many times. This sequence joins TRBV5-1 and TRBJ2-5; 10 bases map to TRBD2. In germline, CDR1 is SGHRS, CDR2 YFSETQ. V lost 4 bases to trimming and J lost 1 base; unmatched junction nucleotides: 7. There are 16 residues in the CDR3. The CDR3 nucleotides are TGCGCCAGCAGCGACGTAGCGGGAGGCGGCCAAGAGACCCAGTACTTC. It codes for CASSDVAGGGQETQYF.

This clonotype has only a few counts. This sequence joins TRBV29-1 and TRBJ2-3, with TRBD2 as a possible D gene (5 bases). The germline gives CDR1 SQVTM, CDR2 ANQGSEA. This CDR3 has 15 residues. Trimming shortened V by 4 bases and J by 2 bases, and 16 bases separated the two germline ends. CDR3 in amino acids: CSVALATAYTDTQYF. The CDR3 region has the DNA TGCAGCGTTGCTTTAGCGACTGCTTACACAGATACGCAGTATTTT.

This clonotype was seen ten or more times. V gene TRBV4-1 combines with J gene TRBJ1-1, with D unresolved. The ends were cut back, 0 bases at V and 2 bases at J, with 13 bases in the middle. The CDR3 length is 16 residues. The germline gives CDR1 MGHRA, CDR2 YSYEKL. The CDR3 coding sequence is TGCGCCAGCAGCCAAGAGATTCGAGGGCCTAACACTGAAGCTTTCTTT. Its translation is CASSQEIRGPNTEAFF.

About this clonotype itself: This may stem from a read error, because a much larger clone lies one nucleotide away. The rearrangement joins TRBV12-3 or TRBV12-4 to TRBJ2-1, with a weak D call TRBD2 (5 bases). CDR3 length: 16 amino acids. Between the trimmed V and J ends, which lost 3 bases and 0 bases, there was a span of 12 bases. The CDR3 sequence: CASSFGIRLSYNEQFF. The CDR3 DNA follows: TGTGCCAGCAGTTTCGGGATTCGCCTCTCCTACAATGAGCAGTTCTTC.

The chain uses TRBV7-9 and TRBJ2-5; tentatively, D is TRBD2 (5 bases). The germline V and J ends were trimmed by 5 bases and 8 bases, with 24 bases remaining between them. Per germline, CDR1 SEHNR and CDR2 FQNEAQ (reference sequence). This CDR3 is 16 amino acids long. The CDR3 here is CASSDAGVRTLDTQYF. The CDR3 DNA is TGTGCCAGCAGCGACGCCGGGGTCAGGACGTTAGACACCCAGTACTTC.

The chain is built from TRBV11-2 and TRBJ2-7; tentatively, D is TRBD1 or TRBD2 (6 bases each). Trimming removed 0 bases from V and 0 bases from J, with 9 bases in between. The length of the CDR3 is 15 residues. Germline-derived CDR1 and CDR2 are SGHAT and FQNNGV. The CDR3 bases are TGTGCCAGCAGCTTAGAAGGGGGGCCCTCCTACGAGCAGTACTTC. Translation: CASSLEGGPSYEQYF. Variable domain in full (rest from reference TRBV11-2 and TRBJ2-7): EAGVAQSPRYKIIEKRQSVAFWCNPISGHATLYWYQQILGQGPKLLIQFQNNGVVDDSQLPKDRFSAERLKGVDSTLKIQPAKLEDSAVYLCASSLEGGPSYEQYFGPGTRLTVT.

On this clonotype itself: Possible read error: a much larger clone is one base away. This chain joins TRBV7-9 and TRBJ1-1, with D possibly TRBD1 on 5 matching bases. CDR3 length equals 15 residues. Germline assignment: CDR1 SEHNR and CDR2 FQNEAQ (reference sequence). V was cut by 5 bases and J by 2 bases, with 15 bases left in between. CDR3 sequence: CASSLRGVVNTEAFF. The DNA of the CDR3 is TGTGCCAGCAGCCTCCGGGGGGTGGTTAACACTGAAGCTTTCTTT.

This clonotype was seen at least ten times. This chain connects TRBV5-1 to TRBJ2-7; D is undetermined. CDR1 and CDR2 from the germline V gene are SGHRS and YFSETQ. CDR3 size: 13 residues. With 0 bases removed from V and 6 bases from J, the gap between germline ends came to 10 bases. CDR3 sequence (DNA): TGCGCCAGCAGCTTGGCCTCTTCCACCGAGCAGTACTTC. This encodes CASSLASSTEQYF.

This clonotype was detected many times. The gene calls are TRBV20-1 and TRBJ2-3; 11 positions match TRBD2. V trimming: 6 bases; J trimming: 1 base; junction bases outside the gene matches: 9. The CDR3 runs 16 residues. Germline CDR1 is DFQATT and CDR2 is SNEGSKA (reference sequence). CDR3 DNA: TGCAGTGCCCCCGGCTTGGGACTAGCGGGCACAGATACGCAGTATTTT. It is translated as CSAPGLGLAGTDTQYF.

This clonotype was counted at least ten times. The chain recombines TRBV20-1 with TRBJ2-4; D gene uncertain. The CDR3 loop spans 11 amino acids. CDR1 DFQATT and CDR2 SNEGSKA come from the germline V gene (reference sequence). CDR3: CSPLDGHIQYF. The CDR3 region has the DNA TGCAGCCCCCTCGACGGGCACATTCAGTACTTC.

This clonotype occurred many times. V usage is TRBV27 and J usage is TRBJ1-1; D is perhaps TRBD1 (5 bases). Germline-derived CDR1 and CDR2 are MNHEY and SMNVEV (reference sequence). The CDR3 consists of 13 residues. Trimming cost V 4 bases and J 6 bases, with 12 bases left between them. The CDR3 coding sequence is TGTGCCAGCAGTTGGGGGGTGCTGGCTGAAGCTTTCTTT. The encoded protein is CASSWGVLAEAFF.